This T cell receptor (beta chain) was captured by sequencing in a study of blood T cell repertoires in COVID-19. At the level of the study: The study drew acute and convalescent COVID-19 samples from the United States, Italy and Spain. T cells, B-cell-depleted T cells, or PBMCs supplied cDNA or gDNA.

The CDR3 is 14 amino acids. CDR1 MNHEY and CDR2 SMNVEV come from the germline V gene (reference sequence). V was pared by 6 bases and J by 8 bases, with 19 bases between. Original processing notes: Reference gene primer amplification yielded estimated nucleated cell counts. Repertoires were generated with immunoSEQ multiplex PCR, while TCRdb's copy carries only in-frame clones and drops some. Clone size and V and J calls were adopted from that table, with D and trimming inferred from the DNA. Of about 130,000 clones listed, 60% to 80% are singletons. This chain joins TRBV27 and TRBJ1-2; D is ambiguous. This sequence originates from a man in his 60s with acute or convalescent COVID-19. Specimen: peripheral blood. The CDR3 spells CASRPEGAEQGYTF. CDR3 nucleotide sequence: TGTGCCAGCAGGCCCGAGGGCGCAGAACAGGGCTACACCTTC.